This T cell receptor beta chain was identified in a study of T cells expressing NK-cell markers. Findings and caveats of the study: It remained uncertain whether the expanded NKG2C+ T cell clones were specific for HCMV antigens. Topping the CD3+CD56-NKG2C+ fraction as well were these clonotypes, in a handful of donors. Among CD8+ T cells from over 5 donors, dominant NKG2C+ clonotypes accounted for 1.0-7.0%.

As to this clonotype: What it binds is unknown.

TCRdb re-analyzed the 5' RACE reads; it lists each CDR3 protein once, without DNA. The sample's table shows fewer than 400,000 distinct CDR3 sequences. This TCR derives from a man aged 18 to 69 in good health. Material: blood T cells: a sorted CD56 or NKG2C T cell subset, CD4+ or CD8+ T cells, or bulk PBMC T cells (not recorded which).

CDR3 loop: CASSRTGGAWGGYTF. The chain uses TRBV6-1 and TRBJ1-2; no DNA is available, so the TRBD1 call from TCRdb remains unchecked. The CDR3 loop spans 15 amino acids. Per the germline V gene, CDR1 is MNHNS and CDR2 is SASEGT.